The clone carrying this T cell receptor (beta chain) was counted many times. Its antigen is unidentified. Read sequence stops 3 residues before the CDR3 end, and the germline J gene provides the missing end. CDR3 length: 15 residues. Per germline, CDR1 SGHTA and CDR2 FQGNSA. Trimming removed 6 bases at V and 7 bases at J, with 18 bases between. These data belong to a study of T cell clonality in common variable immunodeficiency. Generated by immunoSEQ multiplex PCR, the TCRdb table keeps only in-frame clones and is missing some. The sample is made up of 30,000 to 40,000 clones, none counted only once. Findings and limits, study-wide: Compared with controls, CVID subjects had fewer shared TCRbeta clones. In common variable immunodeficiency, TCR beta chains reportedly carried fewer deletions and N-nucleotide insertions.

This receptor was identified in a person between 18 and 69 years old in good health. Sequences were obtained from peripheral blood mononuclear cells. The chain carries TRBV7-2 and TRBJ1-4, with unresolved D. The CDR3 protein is CASRPGDAGIEKLFF. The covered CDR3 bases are TGTGCCAGCAGGCCCGGCGATGCGGGTATTGAAAAA.